A selection of T cell receptor beta chains follows, all from one sample in a study of CD8 T cells in ankylosing spondylitis. TCRdb reprocessed the 5' RACE reads with MiXCR, giving one entry per CDR3 protein. Of about 340,000 distinct CDR3 sequences in the sample, roughly 15% were seen once. Sample: blood, either unsorted or a sorted T cell fraction (not recorded which). These receptors all come from a male donor with ankylosing spondylitis or in good health (not recorded which). Both conserved end residues are part of each CDR3. D genes are given only for firm matches. Expanded clones are given a class, and other clones once, few, many or no size at all.

clone_size | j_call | d_call | v_call | cdr3_length | cdr3_nt | cdr3_aa
few | TRBJ1-1 | TRBD1 | TRBV12-3/TRBV12-4 | 14 | TGTGCCAGCAGTTTAAGGACAGGGTGGACTGAAGCTTTCTTT | CASSLRTGWTEAFF
NA | TRBJ2-5 | TRBD2 | TRBV2 | 17 | TGTGCCAGCAGGGCAGGCTTGACTAGCAAAGTCCAAGAGACCCAGTACTTC | CASRAGLTSKVQETQYF
few | TRBJ1-1 | NA | TRBV14 | 15 | TGTGCCAGCAGCCAAGAGGCAGGGATTCCCACTGAAGCTTTCTTT | CASSQEAGIPTEAFF
few | TRBJ2-7 | NA | TRBV5-1 | 14 | TGCGCCAGCAGCTTGCGGCAGGCCTCCTACGAGCAGTACTTC | CASSLRQASYEQYF
few | TRBJ1-1 | NA | TRBV7-9 | 13 | TGTGCCAGCAGCTCCGAACCAGGCACTGAAGCTTTCTTT | CASSSEPGTEAFF
few | TRBJ1-2 | NA | TRBV6-5 | 15 | TGTGCCAGCAGTTACTCGAAGGCAGGGAGCTATGGCTACACCTTC | CASSYSKAGSYGYTF
few | TRBJ2-7 | NA | TRBV24-1 | 14 | TGTGCCACCAGTGATTCCTTACAGGACTACGAGCAGTACTTC | CATSDSLQDYEQYF
few | TRBJ2-3 | TRBD2 | TRBV20-1 | 14 | TGCAGTGCGGAAGCGGGGGGCCCCCCAGATACGCAGTATTTT | CSAEAGGPPDTQYF
many | TRBJ2-5 | NA | TRBV5-1 | 14 | TGCGCCAGCAGCTTGGAGGTCCCCCCGGAGACCCAGTACTTC | CASSLEVPPETQYF
NA | TRBJ2-7 | TRBD1 | TRBV5-6 | 14 | TGTGCCAGCAGTGGGGACAGGGGTTCGGGGGAGCAGTACTTC | CASSGDRGSGEQYF
few | TRBJ1-2 | NA | TRBV20-1 | 12 | TGCAGTGCAGTACAGGGTACCTATGGCTACACCTTC | CSAVQGTYGYTF
few | TRBJ2-1 | TRBD2 | TRBV9 | 17 | TGTGCCAGCAGCCCCCAGCGGGGGAACCCTGATAGCAATGAGCAGTTCTTC | CASSPQRGNPDSNEQFF
NA | TRBJ2-3 | TRBD2 | TRBV5-1 | 15 | TGCGCCAGCAGCGGAACTAGCGGTAGCACAGATACGCAGTATTTT | CASSGTSGSTDTQYF
NA | TRBJ1-2 | NA | TRBV7-2 | 14 | TGTGCCAGCAGCGCCTCTTGGACAGACTATGGCTACACCTTC | CASSASWTDYGYTF
NA | TRBJ2-7 | TRBD2 | TRBV5-1 | 16 | TGCGCCAGCAGCTTGGGGACTAGCGGGACCCGGGACGAGCAGTACTTC | CASSLGTSGTRDEQYF
NA | TRBJ2-5 | TRBD2 | TRBV5-1 | 15 | TGCGCCAGCAGCCAGACTAGCGGGAGGGTGGAGACCCAGTACTTC | CASSQTSGRVETQYF
NA | TRBJ2-6 | NA | TRBV2 | 12 | TGTGCCAGCACCAAAATCGGGGACGTCCTGACTTTC | CASTKIGDVLTF
NA | TRBJ2-5 | TRBD2 | TRBV15 | 17 | TGTGCCACCAGCTCGAACCCTAGCGGGAAGTACCAAGAGACCCAGTACTTC | CATSSNPSGKYQETQYF
NA | TRBJ2-7 | TRBD1 | TRBV29-1 | 13 | TGCAGCGTTGAACTGGGGACAGGCTACGAGCAGTACTTC | CSVELGTGYEQYF
few | TRBJ1-4 | NA | TRBV29-1 | 14 | TGCCAACTCGGGCGCTGGGCGGGACCGGAAAAACTGTTTTTT | CQLGRWAGPEKLFF
NA | TRBJ2-5 | NA | TRBV10-3 | 13 | TGTGCCATCAGTCACTTCGAGAGAGAGACCCAGTACTTC | CAISHFERETQYF
many | TRBJ2-5 | NA | TRBV4-2 | 14 | TGTGCCAGCAGCCGTTCCGCATACCAAGAGACCCAGTACTTC | CASSRSAYQETQYF
NA | TRBJ2-7 | TRBD1 | TRBV5-5 | 14 | TGTGCCACCAAAGGGACAGAAGCTTCCTACGAGCAGTACTTC | CATKGTEASYEQYF
few | TRBJ1-2 | NA | TRBV14 | 14 | TGTGCCAGCAGCGCGTTCGCGGAGGCCGTGTCCCTCCTCTTC | CASSAFAEAVSLLF
few | TRBJ2-2 | NA | TRBV6-5 | 12 | TGTGCCAGCAGTTACTCGGTCGGGGAGCTGTTTTTT | CASSYSVGELFF
many | TRBJ2-1 | NA | TRBV5-1 | 15 | TGCGCCAGCAGCCCCACGGGGAGCTCCTACAATGAGCAGTTCTTC | CASSPTGSSYNEQFF
NA | TRBJ2-1 | NA | TRBV6-1 | 10 | TGTGCCAGCAGTCGAAGGGAGCAGTTCTTC | CASSRREQFF
many | TRBJ1-5 | TRBD1 | TRBV5-1 | 13 | TGCGCCAGCAGCCGGACAGGGAATCAGCCCCAGCATTTT | CASSRTGNQPQHF
few | TRBJ2-7 | NA | TRBV12-3/TRBV12-4 | 14 | TGTGCCAGCAGTTTAGGTCCCCAGGCCTACGAGCAGTACTTC | CASSLGPQAYEQYF
NA | TRBJ2-3 | TRBD2 | TRBV18 | 16 | TGTGCCAGCTCACCCACTAGCGGGAGGGCCCCGGATACGCAGTATTTT | CASSPTSGRAPDTQYF
many | TRBJ2-1 | TRBD2 | TRBV15 | 17 | TGTGCCACCAGCAGAGATCATCGTCCTAGCGGAACAAATGAGCAGTTCTTC | CATSRDHRPSGTNEQFF
NA | TRBJ2-5 | NA | TRBV5-1 | 16 | TGCGCCAGCAGCTACGCCGGTGTCGGCTCCCAAGAGACCCAGTACTTC | CASSYAGVGSQETQYF
few | TRBJ2-7 | NA | TRBV6-1 | 14 | TGTGCCAGCAGTAGGGACCGAAACTCCTACGAGCAGTACTTC | CASSRDRNSYEQYF
NA | TRBJ2-7 | TRBD2 | TRBV6-5 | 15 | TGTGCCAGCAGTTACTCGACTAGCGGTACTTACGAGCAGTACTTC | CASSYSTSGTYEQYF
NA | TRBJ1-2 | NA | TRBV10-3 | 13 | TGTGCCATCAGTCAGGCCAGGGACTATGGCTACACCTTC | CAISQARDYGYTF
NA | TRBJ2-1 | NA | TRBV6-2/TRBV6-3 | 12 | TGTGCCAGCAGATTTAGCGACAATGAGCAGTTCTTC | CASRFSDNEQFF
NA | TRBJ2-1 | NA | TRBV6-2/TRBV6-3 | 11 | TGTGCCAGCGGCAGGGCGGGGGAGCAGTTCTTC | CASGRAGEQFF
NA | TRBJ2-4 | TRBD2 | TRBV3-1 | 19 | TGTGCCAGCAGCCAAGAAAGGAGTAGACTAGCGGGAGGTAAAAACATTCAGTACTTC | CASSQERSRLAGGKNIQYF
many | TRBJ2-7 | NA | TRBV5-1 | 14 | TGCGCCAGCAGCTTCGACAGGCAAACCTACGAGCAGTACTTC | CASSFDRQTYEQYF
NA | TRBJ1-1 | NA | TRBV12-3/TRBV12-4 | 13 | TGTGCCAGTAAGTGGGGTGCGAACACTGAAGCTTTCTTT | CASKWGANTEAFF
NA | TRBJ1-2 | NA | TRBV4-2 | 14 | TGTGCCAGCAGCCCCCCGGGGTTGAGATATGGCTACACCTTC | CASSPPGLRYGYTF
NA | TRBJ2-5 | NA | TRBV24-1 | 15 | TGTGCCACCAGTGATTTACAGGGTTCCAGGGAGACCCAGTACTTC | CATSDLQGSRETQYF
few | TRBJ2-3 | NA | TRBV12-3/TRBV12-4 | 15 | TGTGCCAGCAGTTTCGGGTGGACAAGCACAGATACGCAGTATTTT | CASSFGWTSTDTQYF
few | TRBJ1-1 | NA | TRBV4-1 | 15 | TGCGCCAGCAGCCAAGGGCCCCACCCTAACACTGAAGCTTTCTTT | CASSQGPHPNTEAFF
NA | TRBJ2-2 | NA | TRBV6-5 | 16 | TGTGCCAGCAGTTTCTCTCCCGGACAGATAACCGGGGAGCTGTTTTTT | CASSFSPGQITGELFF
few | TRBJ2-7 | NA | TRBV5-5 | 15 | TGTGCCAGCAGCTTGGATGGGGGGCGCTTCTACGAGCAGTACTTC | CASSLDGGRFYEQYF
few | TRBJ2-3 | TRBD2 | TRBV6-1 | 15 | TGTGCCACAAATCTGGGGGGAGGGCTCACAGATACGCAGTATTTT | CATNLGGGLTDTQYF
NA | TRBJ1-1 | NA | TRBV3-1 | 14 | TGTGCCAGCAGTTCCGTCAAACCGGACACTGAAGCTTTCTTT | CASSSVKPDTEAFF
NA | TRBJ2-6 | NA | TRBV12-3/TRBV12-4 | 14 | TGTGCCAGCAAACGGACTCTGGGGGCCAACGTCCTGACTTTC | CASKRTLGANVLTF
NA | TRBJ1-2 | NA | TRBV12-3/TRBV12-4 | 13 | TGTGCCAGCAGTTTTATCGGCAGGGAAGGCTACACCTTC | CASSFIGREGYTF
NA | TRBJ2-1 | TRBD1 | TRBV19 | 13 | TGTGCCAGTGAAGGACAGGTTTACAATGAGCAGTTCTTC | CASEGQVYNEQFF
many | TRBJ1-1 | NA | TRBV6-1 | 14 | TGTGCCAGCAGTGACGGGGGGAGGAACACTGAAGCTTTCTTT | CASSDGGRNTEAFF
few | TRBJ1-1 | NA | TRBV6-1 | 13 | TGTGCCAGCAGTGGGAGCAGGGTCGCTGAAGCTTTCTTT | CASSGSRVAEAFF